This T cell receptor (beta chain) came from a study of CD8+CD57+ T cells in acquired aplastic anemia. This clonotype was seen repeatedly, ten times or more. The template for TCR beta VDJ and CDR3 sequence profiling was genomic DNA. TCRdb re-analysed the reads in MiXCR, keeping a single row per CDR3 protein. The sample has about 120,000 distinct CDR3 sequences, nearly 40% seen once. Only patients with CD8+CD57+ cell expansion on flow cytometry were chosen for sequencing. The sequencing input was sorted CD4+, CD8+, or CD8+CD57+ T cells (not recorded which) from PBMCs. The clonotype originates from a human donor with aplastic anemia.

The CDR3 is CATVPQGGRGYTF. CDR3 DNA: TGTGCCACCGTCCCCCAGGGAGGGCGTGGCTACACCTTC. The chain uses TRBV7-9 and TRBJ1-2; D might be TRBD1 (5 bases). Germline assignment: CDR1 SEHNR and CDR2 FQNEAQ (reference sequence). V lost 10 bases, J lost 7 bases, and 19 bases lay in between. The CDR3 sequence is 13 residues long.